The 9 T cell receptor beta chains reported below all come from one sample, sequenced in a study of CXCR3-negative and CXCR3-positive naive CD8 T cells. No antigen has been assigned to these receptors. The TRB libraries of cDNA were built by UMI-labeled 5' RACE. From its re-call of the 5' RACE reads, TCRdb lists each CDR3 protein once, without DNA. This sample lists 110,000 or so distinct CDR3 sequences; its ten largest clones have approximately 0.38%. Findings of the study overall: CXCR3-expressing naive cells carried TRB CDR3s more hydrophobic than those of CXCR3-negative naive cells.

The sample consisted of naive CXCR3+ CD8+ T cells from blood. Subset of the sample: CD45RO-CCR7+CD27+CD95- naive CD8+ T cells expressing CXCR3 (TNR3+). The origin of the receptors is a human donor in good health. Some clones in this sample may be carry-over from other donors' samples.

CDR3 residues: CASSGGTSGTGELFF. The V and J genes are TRBV28 and TRBJ2-2; TCRdb designates TRBD2, a call that cannot be tested without DNA. CDR1 and CDR2 from the germline V gene are MDHEN and SYDVKM. The CDR3 totals 15 residues.

The V gene is TRBV29-1, the J gene TRBJ2-3; there is no DNA to check the TCRdb D call of TRBD2. This CDR3 region has 16 residues. Germline lookup yields CDR1 SQVTM and CDR2 ANQGSEA. This CDR3 is CSVEVWEGPGADTQYF.

The gene calls are TRBV3-1 and TRBJ2-1; TCRdb picks TRBD2, but there is no DNA to check that call. The CDR3 covers 13 residues. Germline V gene lookup returns CDR1 LGHDT and CDR2 YNNKEL (reference sequence). CDR3 residues: CASSQGELPREFF.

The chain joins TRBV21-1 to TRBJ1-5. TRBV21-1 is described as a pseudogene. CDR3 length equals 15 residues. Here the CDR3 reads CASSPIEGSNQPQHF.

The rearrangement links TRBV7-2 to TRBJ2-1; lacking DNA, the TRBD2 call made by TCRdb goes unchecked. Germline loops: CDR1 SGHTA, CDR2 FQGNSA. The CDR3 consists of 13 residues. CDR3 residues: CASSRGLAHEQFF.

The chain uses TRBV20-1 and TRBJ1-3. CDR1 is DFQATT and CDR2 is SNEGSKA in the germline V gene (reference sequence). This CDR3 is 15 amino acids long. CDR3: CNARVWQSTGNTIYF.

V and J are TRBV5-1 and TRBJ1-3; absent DNA, TCRdb's TRBD1 call cannot be checked. This CDR3 spans 15 amino acids. CDR1 is SGHRS and CDR2 is YFSETQ in the germline V gene. The chain's CDR3 is CASSLGQYSGNTIYF.

The chain combines TRBV19 with TRBJ2-7. The germline CDR1 and CDR2 sequences are LNHDA and SQIVND (reference sequence). This CDR3 has 12 residues. CDR3 in amino acids: CASSDVSYEQYF.

The gene calls are TRBV5-6 and TRBJ2-1; TCRdb selects TRBD1, and the lack of DNA leaves this call unchecked. The CDR3 is made up of 13 amino acids. CDR1 SGHDT and CDR2 YYEEEE come from the germline V gene. CDR3 residues: CASSFRDYNEQFF.